These 32 T cell receptor beta chains originate from one sample sequenced in a study of read filtering for tumor transcriptome and immune sequencing. This library used roughly 370 ng RNA and molecular barcoded adaptors spanning alpha/delta and beta/gamma chains. TCRdb ran MiXCR on the reads and lists one entry per CDR3 protein. This table has over 50,000 distinct CDR3 sequences, about a fifth appearing once. What was sequenced was a population of CD138-negative cells sorted from bone marrow. These receptors were obtained from a donor at least 40 years old with multiple myeloma.

This clonotype has at least ten counts. CDR3 region: CASSLRGKGETQYF. The CDR3 nucleotides read TGTGCCAGCAGCTTGCGAGGGAAGGGAGAGACCCAGTACTTC. The chain has TRBV5-6 and TRBJ2-5; possible D gene TRBD2, 5 bases. Germline assignment: CDR1 SGHDT and CDR2 YYEEEE. The CDR3 sequence is 14 residues long. Deletions cut 1 base from V and 4 bases from J, with 11 bases between.

This clonotype was seen at least ten times. The V gene is TRBV15, the J gene TRBJ2-3; D gene uncertain. From germline, CDR1 is LNHNV and CDR2 YYDKDF (reference sequence). The length of the CDR3 is 13 residues. V shed 0 bases and J shed 2 bases, with 3 bases lying between them. In DNA form, the CDR3 reads TGTGCCACCAGCAGAGACCCCACAGATACGCAGTATTTT. Protein product: CATSRDPTDTQYF. Full variable domain (remainder filled in from reference TRBV15 and TRBJ2-3): DAMVIQNPRYQVTQFGKPVTLSCSQTLNHNVMYWYQQKSSQAPKLLFHYYDKDFNNEADTPDNFQSRRPNTSFCFLDIRSPGLGDTAMYLCATSRDPTDTQYFGPGTRLTVL.

As regards this clonotype: The junction shows a germline mismatch at one end, possibly a read error. CDR3 loop: CASSVGGNSYNEQLF. The CDR3 coding sequence is TGTGCCAGCAGCGTAGGGGGGAACTCCTACAATGAGCAGCTCTTC. The chain uses TRBV9 and TRBJ2-1; D possibly uses TRBD1 or TRBD2 (5 bases each). Per the germline V gene, CDR1 is SGDLS and CDR2 is YYNGEE. The CDR3 is 15 amino acids.

Comment on this clonotype: A much bigger clone sits one base away, suggesting this may be a read error. The rearrangement links TRBV20-1 to TRBJ1-4; 7 bases align to TRBD1. The better agreement between TRBJ2-3 and the DNA end casts doubt on the J call. Germline-derived CDR1 and CDR2 are DFQATT and SNEGSKA (reference sequence). The CDR3 sequence is 13 residues long. The chain's CDR3 is CSASDRVRDTQYF. CDR3 nucleotides: TGCAGTGCTAGCGACAGGGTGAGAGATACGCAGTATTTT.

The chain is built from TRBV11-3 and TRBJ1-5; 11 bases are a match to TRBD1. The CDR3 runs to 18 residues. CDR1 and CDR2 (germline): SGHNT, YENEEA. Unmatched junction bases numbered 5, after V lost 1 base and J lost 0 bases. This chain's CDR3 is CASSLGTGGCYSNQPQHF. CDR3 nucleotide sequence: TGTGCCAGCAGCTTAGGGACAGGGGGCTGCTATAGCAATCAGCCCCAGCATTTT.

This clonotype was detected ten times or more. This chain uses TRBV11-3 with TRBJ2-3, with D hard to call. Trimming left V 0 bases short and J 2 bases short, with 9 bases between. CDR1 SGHNT and CDR2 YENEEA come from the germline V gene. The CDR3 loop spans 15 amino acids. The CDR3 spells CASSLEVADTDTQYF. The CDR3 DNA reads TGTGCCAGCAGCTTAGAGGTAGCCGACACAGATACGCAGTATTTT.

This clonotype was observed at least ten times. V and J are TRBV20-1 and TRBJ1-5; TRBD1 aligns across 9 bases. Germline assignment: CDR1 DFQATT and CDR2 SNEGSKA (reference sequence). The CDR3 has 16 amino acids. V trimming: 0 bases; J trimming: 2 bases; junction bases outside the gene matches: 5. CDR3 nucleotide sequence: TGCAGTGCTAGAGAGGCACAGGGGGCCGGCAATCAGCCCCAGCATTTT. The encoded protein is CSAREAQGAGNQPQHF.

This chain links TRBV19 with TRBJ2-3, with 11 bases that match TRBD2. Per the germline V gene, CDR1 is LNHDA and CDR2 is SQIVND (reference sequence). This CDR3 region has 15 residues. V was pared by 7 bases and J by 2 bases, with 5 bases of the junction left unmatched. This CDR3 is CASTKTSGVTDTQYF. CDR3 DNA: TGTGCCAGTACCAAGACTAGCGGGGTCACAGATACGCAGTATTTT.

Notes on this clonotype: Just one base apart from a much larger clone, this may be a read error. The rearrangement links TRBV28 to TRBJ2-2; 9 nucleotides line up with TRBD1. This CDR3 has 15 residues. Per germline, CDR1 MDHEN and CDR2 SYDVKM. CDR3 protein: CASRGTGTNAGELFF. In DNA form, the CDR3 reads TGTGCCAGCAGGGGGACAGGGACGAACGCCGGGGAGCTGTTTTTT.

This clonotype has ten or more counts. The rearrangement links TRBV20-1 to TRBJ2-1; 7 nucleotides line up with TRBD1. J gave up 10 bases and V 5 bases, and 11 bases lay outside the gene matches. The CDR3 loop spans 13 amino acids. Germline V gives CDR1 DFQATT, CDR2 SNEGSKA (reference sequence). In DNA form, the CDR3 reads TGCAGTGCTCACAGGACAGGAATCGACGAGCAGTTCTTC. Translating it yields CSAHRTGIDEQFF.

In the case of this clonotype: A much larger clone sits a single nucleotide away, making a read error possible. The chain is built from TRBV28 and TRBJ1-1; tentative D call: TRBD1 (6 bases). Germline-derived CDR1 and CDR2 are MDHEN and SYDVKM. The CDR3 is 14 amino acids. CDR3 protein: CAGSLMPGAPEAFF. As DNA, the CDR3 is TGTGCCGGCAGTTTAATGCCGGGGGCCCCTGAAGCTTTCTTT.

This clonotype was seen repeatedly, ten times or more. Compared with germline, one end of the junction differs, possibly owing to a read error. The chain carries TRBV12-3 or TRBV12-4 and TRBJ2-3; the match to TRBD2 covers 10 bases. There are 13 residues in the CDR3. As DNA, the CDR3 is TGTGCCAGCAGTCTAGCGGGAGTGGGTACGCAGTATTTT. Translated, it gives CASSLAGVGTQYF.

This clonotype appeared many times. The J gene is TRBJ2-5, the V gene TRBV29-1; D possibly corresponds to TRBD1 (6 bases). The V gene's germline CDR1 is SQVTM and CDR2 ANQGSEA. Between the trimmed V and J ends, which lost 3 bases and 5 bases, there was a span of 13 bases. This CDR3 spans 13 amino acids. The CDR3 spells CSVDRQGYETQYF. CDR3 nucleotides: TGCAGCGTTGATCGGCAGGGGTACGAGACCCAGTACTTC.

The gene calls are TRBV4-2 and TRBJ2-7, with D possibly being TRBD2 (5 bases). This CDR3 spans 14 amino acids. Germline-derived CDR1 and CDR2 are LGHNA and YNFKEQ. The germline V and J ends were trimmed by 1 base and 1 base, with 8 bases remaining between them. The CDR3 bases are TGTGCCAGCAGCCAAGTTGAGGGATCCTACGAGCAGTACTTC. It translates to CASSQVEGSYEQYF.

This clonotype was found many times. The rearrangement uses TRBV14 and TRBJ2-3; 8 nucleotides agree with TRBD2. The junction had 5 bases not matched to a gene; V was cut back by 4 bases and J by 2 bases. The CDR3 spans 15 residues. The germline gives CDR1 SGHDN, CDR2 FVKESK. The CDR3 here is CASSRLLAATDTQYF. The CDR3 region has the DNA TGTGCCAGCAGCCGTTTACTAGCGGCCACAGATACGCAGTATTTT.

V gene TRBV7-9 combines with J gene TRBJ1-1, with a tentative D call TRBD1 (5 bases). The V gene's germline CDR1 is SEHNR and CDR2 FQNEAQ (reference sequence). This CDR3 contains 13 residues. V dropped 2 bases and J dropped 7 bases, with 11 bases sitting between them. The CDR3 coding sequence is TGTGCCAGCAGCTTACCCGGACAATTTGAAGCTTTCTTT. This sequence encodes CASSLPGQFEAFF.

This clonotype was picked up many times. The CDR3 protein is CASSPNPLGISYNEQFF. DNA for the CDR3: TGTGCCAGCTCACCAAATCCCCTCGGAATCTCCTACAATGAGCAGTTCTTC. The chain employs TRBV18 and TRBJ2-1, with no clear D. Trimming removed 2 bases from V and 0 bases from J, with 14 bases in between. The CDR3 totals 17 residues. CDR1 is KGHSH, CDR2 LQKENI, per germline.

In regard to this clonotype: This sequence may be a read error, since a much larger clone differs from it by one base. This chain uses TRBV28 with TRBJ2-7; D gene unclear. Germline values: CDR1 MDHEN, CDR2 SYDVKM. Trimming removed 4 bases from V and 4 bases from J, with 17 bases in between. The CDR3 totals 15 residues. CDR3 DNA sequence: TGTGCCAGCAGTTCAAGACAACCGGGCCGTTACGAGCAGTACTTC. It specifies CASSSRQPGRYEQYF. The full variable domain, with the rest looked up from reference TRBV28 and TRBJ2-7, is DVKVTQSSRYLVKRTGEKVFLECVQDMDHENMFWYRQDPGLGLRLIYFSYDVKMKEKGDIPEGYSVSREKKERFSLILESASTNQTSMYLCASSSRQPGRYEQYFGPGTRLTVT.

Remarks on this clonotype: A read error is possible here, since a much larger clone lies one base away. This chain joins TRBV11-2 and TRBJ2-5; 8 nucleotides match TRBD1. Germline V lookup: CDR1 SGHAT, CDR2 FQNNGV. The CDR3 loop spans 14 amino acids. The ends lost 7 bases at V and 5 bases at J; junction bases unmatched: 9. CDR3 sequence reads: CASTQRGQGETQYF. Written as DNA, the CDR3 is TGTGCCAGCACCCAACGCGGACAGGGCGAGACCCAGTACTTC.

Judged by abundance, this clonotype is medium-sized. The V call is TRBV6-6, the J call TRBJ2-1; TRBD2 matches 9 bases. The trim removed 6 bases at V and 7 bases at J, leaving 10 bases unmatched. This CDR3 comprises 15 residues. The germline V gene has CDR1 MNHNY and CDR2 SVGAGI (reference sequence). The CDR3 loop reads CASSLYSGSRNEQFF. The CDR3 DNA is TGTGCCAGCAGCCTATATAGCGGGAGTCGTAATGAGCAGTTCTTC.

This chain uses TRBV7-9 with TRBJ2-5; 8 nucleotides line up with TRBD2. CDR1 and CDR2 from the germline V gene are SEHNR and FQNEAQ (reference sequence). The J segment lost 7 bases and the V segment lost 5 bases, leaving 12 bases of the junction unmatched. The CDR3 runs 15 residues. The CDR3: CASSRPGLEAGTQYF. Here the CDR3 DNA reads TGTGCCAGCAGCAGACCGGGACTAGAAGCCGGGACCCAGTACTTC.

This clonotype was counted many times. The genes are TRBV20-1 and TRBJ1-5, with D maybe TRBD1 (5 bases). CDR3 size: 14 residues. Trimming took 0 bases from V and 7 from J, leaving 13 bases between them. Germline CDR1 reads DFQATT; CDR2 reads SNEGSKA (reference sequence). CDR3 residues: CSARDLGGDQPQHF. In DNA form, the CDR3 reads TGCAGTGCTAGAGATCTTGGAGGGGACCAGCCCCAGCATTTT.

This clonotype is labeled as medium-sized. The chain couples TRBV12-3 or TRBV12-4 to TRBJ1-5; no clear D gene. CDR3 length: 12 residues. V was clipped by 3 bases and J by 6 bases, with 6 bases between them. In nucleotides, the CDR3 is TGTGCCAGCAGTTTGGGCAGTCAGCCCCAGCATTTT. The encoded protein is CASSLGSQPQHF.

This clonotype showed up many times. This chain connects TRBV29-1 to TRBJ2-3; either TRBD1 or TRBD2 may fit D (6 bases each). CDR3 length: 16 residues. Germline CDR1 is SQVTM and CDR2 is ANQGSEA. V was shortened by 2 bases and J by 4 bases, with 19 bases between the two germline ends. The CDR3 region has the DNA TGCAGCGTTGAAAATCCTAGAGGGGGGTTAGCAGATACGCAGTATTTT. Translating gives CSVENPRGGLADTQYF.

This chain joins TRBV29-1 and TRBJ2-7; 9 nucleotides align to TRBD1. This CDR3 is built from 14 residues. The V gene's germline CDR1 is SQVTM and CDR2 ANQGSEA. With V trimmed by 5 bases and J by 6 bases, 11 bases remained unmatched. CDR3 sequence (DNA): TGCAGCGTTACCTCCGGGACAGGGTTTGCCGAGCAGTACTTC. Its protein product is CSVTSGTGFAEQYF.

V is TRBV9 and J is TRBJ2-3, with TRBD2 matching 10 bases. The CDR3 spans 16 residues. V dropped 0 bases and J dropped 7; count of bases not matched to a gene: 8. Germline CDR1 and CDR2: SGDLS and YYNGEE. CDR3 loop: CASSVAGAGGPNTQYF. The CDR3, as DNA: TGTGCCAGCAGCGTAGCTGGAGCGGGAGGGCCAAATACGCAGTATTTT.

On this clonotype itself: A read error may produce the germline difference seen at one junction end. V is TRBV6-4 and J is TRBJ2-1, with D unclear. This CDR3 has 13 amino acids. Germline values: CDR1 MRHNA, CDR2 SNTAGT. In nucleotides, the CDR3 is TGTGCCAGCAGTGACTCTGGTAACAATGAGCAGCCCTTC. It codes for CASSDSGNNEQPF.

The chain joins TRBV28 to TRBJ2-5; D might be TRBD2 (5 bases). Germline CDR1 is MDHEN and CDR2 is SYDVKM. The CDR3 totals 15 residues. The V end lost 2 bases, the J end lost 5 bases, and 15 bases lay between the germline ends. CDR3 coding DNA: TGTGCCAGCAGTTTACCCGGCGAGGGTGGTGAGACCCAGTACTTC. Protein product: CASSLPGEGGETQYF. The whole variable domain, remainder taken from reference TRBV28 and TRBJ2-5, is DVKVTQSSRYLVKRTGEKVFLECVQDMDHENMFWYRQDPGLGLRLIYFSYDVKMKEKGDIPEGYSVSREKKERFSLILESASTNQTSMYLCASSLPGEGGETQYFGPGTRLLVL.

Comment on this clonotype: At one end the junction does not follow the germline gene, possibly because of a read error. The rearrangement links TRBV12-3 or TRBV12-4 to TRBJ2-2; the D gene is possibly TRBD2 (5 bases). The CDR3 has 15 residues. In DNA form, the CDR3 reads TGTGCCAGCAGACCCAGGACTGCCAACACCGGGGAGCTGTTTTTC. It codes for CASRPRTANTGELFF.

This clonotype was found a few times. A much larger clone sits a single nucleotide away, making a read error possible. V is TRBV6-6 and J is TRBJ1-1; no reliable D call. Germline CDR1 is MNHNY and CDR2 is SVGAGI (reference sequence). V was cut by 2 bases and J by 2 bases, with 9 bases left in between. The CDR3 runs 14 residues. CDR3 sequence (DNA): TGTGCCAGCAGTTACGCGAGGGAAAACACTGAAGCTTTCTTT. It yields the protein CASSYARENTEAFF.

This clonotype was observed many times. This chain uses TRBV7-2 with TRBJ2-5; 10 bases match TRBD2. Germline V gives CDR1 SGHTA, CDR2 FQGNSA. The V and J ends lost 4 bases and 5 bases, in that order; junction bases with no gene match: 7. This CDR3 has 15 residues. The CDR3 is CASSSSGRATETQYF. The CDR3 DNA reads TGTGCCAGCAGCTCGAGCGGGAGGGCCACGGAGACCCAGTACTTC.

This clonotype has at least ten counts. The genes are TRBV10-1 and TRBJ2-2; 7 bases match TRBD1. Germline CDR1 reads WNHNN; CDR2 reads SYGVQD (reference sequence). This CDR3 comprises 16 residues. After removal of 8 bases from V and 1 base from J, the junction contained 10 bases not matched to a gene. The CDR3 bases are TGCGCCAGCGGCTGGGGACAGTCACTGAACACCGGGGAGCTGTTTTTT. The encoded protein is CASGWGQSLNTGELFF.